This entry describes one T cell receptor beta chain. The specificity of this receptor is unknown. Per-base qualities were not stored, and no clone one base away is much larger. Using the deep immunoSEQ assay, multiplex PCR amplified TCR CDR3 regions from genomic DNA. For each cell subset, the extracted genomic DNA was distributed evenly across all wells of several immunoSEQ 96-well plates, and each plate served as one replicate. For sorted subsets, 200 to 250 ng genomic DNA, equal to some 28,000 T cell genomes, was loaded into each replicate PCR. The purified libraries were quantified using a Qubit 3.0 fluorometer, sized with a Bioanalyzer 2100, and then quantified again using the KAPA Library Quantification kit. Every immunoSEQ 96-well plate was sequenced on a separate single-read 150-cycle Illumina NextSeq 550 flow cell. From the authors' description of their analysis: The immunoSEQ output contained only junctional sequences without quality scores, so filtering could not match that applied to full-length reads. To assign V/J genes and CDR3, sequences were annotated against IMGT germline references using PyIR, a Python wrapper for IgBLAST v1.9. Reads with weak V/J assignments (E-value above 1e-6), missing CDR3, stop codons, out-of-frame junctions, or ambiguous translated residues were removed. V3J clonotypes were defined by identical inferred V gene, J gene, and CDR3 amino acid sequence. Percentage overlap between repertoires was calculated by dividing the number of shared unique clonotypes by the size of the smaller repertoire. RTK rarefaction, the Chao1 estimator, and Recon v2.1 estimates of unobserved clonotypes were used to assess repertoire richness. Generation probabilities were computed with OLGA for all TCRbeta clonotypes obtained by the gDNA method from four donors. TCRdb re-hosts the immuneACCESS table, in-frame sequences only. Its copies lack some clones; in the studies checked, an unresolved V gene accounts for under half of them, and the cause for the rest is not known. The D gene and trimming were derived from the DNA, and the V and J assignments and clone size from that table. The sample table lists hundreds of thousands of clones, nearly 98% of them with a count of one. The ten biggest clones cover 0.25% to 0.35% of the sample.

The data were obtained in a study of shared clonotypes between healthy human individuals (dated by TCRdb to 2020 to 2022). Background for the entire study: The cohort included three men and a couple of women between 18 and 49 years of age. Per donor, three plates each were used for CD4 naive and CD4 memory, two for CD8 naive, and one for CD8 memory. To estimate repertoire size and how much clonotype sharing occurs between individuals, the study deeply sequenced the blood TCR repertoires of about five healthy adults. Libraries were prepared and TCR repertoires were sequenced by different laboratories using diverse techniques, in order to increase sequencing depth and limit assay-specific biases. Per donor, leukapheresis produced somewhere between about 0.85 and 9.5 billion PBMCs. General conclusions and limits of the study: Naive subsets generally had larger estimated clonotype richness than memory subsets did. About 5% of naive CD4, 3.5% of naive CD8, 2.3% of memory CD4, and approximately 0.39% of memory CD8 clonotypes were shared across several donors. Clonotypes shared by all four sorted-subset donors showed higher generation probabilities than non-shared clonotypes. Because the study included only a small number of donors, the genetic and exposure-history diversity represented was limited. Pairwise subsampling indicated that sequencing depth was expected to affect the degree of clonotype sharing among donors. Even with the large sequencing depth, rarefaction of the sorted-subset datasets indicated that sequencing was incomplete. Only blood was sampled, and tissue TCR repertoires likely differ from those in blood.

Trimming takes 6 bases from V and 0 bases from J, and the germline ends sit 15 bases apart. CDR1 and CDR2 are drawn from the germline V gene: MGHRA, YSYEKL. Measured from the cysteine to the phenylalanine, the CDR3 is 15 residues long. The retained sequence is limited to the CDR3, 45 bases, with the frame set at the first base. CD8 naive samples were obtained by positive selection for CCR7 among CD45RO-negative cells, yielding a CD45RA+CCR7+ population from which TemRA cells were excluded. The donors were healthy, HIV-negative adults who had no recently reported acute infections or vaccinations. Only Caucasian adults living in Nashville, Tennessee, USA were represented among the donors. Blood was collected by leukapheresis, and PBMCs were isolated by Ficoll-Histopaque density gradient centrifugation and then cryopreserved in liquid nitrogen vapor phase. Analytical flow cytometry was used to check the purity and quantity of each magnetically sorted T cell population. Each sorted fraction had its genomic DNA isolated and then quantified by UV absorbance on a Nanodrop 2000c.

The receptor was derived from a young man in good health. The chain employs TRBV4-1 and TRBJ2-7, with TRBD1 as a weak D call on 6 bases. The specimen sequenced was naive CD8+ T cells sorted from blood. The cell subset or site label corresponds to: CD45RA+CCR7+. The DNA reads as follows: TGCGCCAGCAGATACCGGGACACCACCTCCTACGAGCAGTACTTC. The resulting protein is CASRYRDTTSYEQYF.